The rows below give T cell receptor beta chains drawn from one sample of a study of cytomegalovirus exposure and HLA in healthy donors. Only in-frame clones appear in the TCRdb table, and some are missing; sequencing was by immunoSEQ multiplex PCR. The sample has fewer than 200,000 clones, 80% to 90% seen once. The sample taken for sequencing was PBMCs. These receptors came from a man aged 35 to 55 in good health and CMV-seropositive. Each CDR3 is given with its conserved first and last residue. D genes are given only for firm matches. Part of the rows lack a size; the others show once, few, many or a class for expanded clones.

v_gene,d_gene,j_gene,abundance,CDR3aa,CDR3nt
TRBV7-8,TRBD2,TRBJ2-3,NA,CASSPDPSGRAADTQYF,TGTGCCAGCAGCCCCGACCCTAGCGGGAGGGCCGCAGATACGCAGTATTTT
TRBV18,TRBD1,TRBJ2-1,NA,CASSQDRGYNEQFF,TGTGCCAGCTCACAGGACAGGGGGTACAATGAGCAGTTCTTC
TRBV5-1,NA,TRBJ1-4,NA,CASSLTGNEKLFF,TGCGCCAGCAGCTTGACCGGGAATGAAAAACTGTTTTTT
TRBV5-1,NA,TRBJ2-7,NA,CASSLTSHEQYF,TGCGCCAGCAGCTTGACTAGCCACGAGCAGTACTTC
TRBV5-1,TRBD1,TRBJ1-6,NA,CASSLGTGNNSPLHF,TGCGCCAGCAGCTTGGGGACAGGGAATAATTCACCCCTCCACTTT
TRBV7-9,NA,TRBJ1-4,NA,CASSPGVLENEKLFF,TGTGCCAGCAGCCCGGGGGTTCTAGAGAATGAAAAACTGTTTTTT
TRBV5-1,TRBD1,TRBJ1-5,few,CASSRGTGGNQPQHF,TGCGCCAGCAGCCGTGGGACAGGGGGTAATCAGCCCCAGCATTTT
TRBV5-8,NA,TRBJ2-4,NA,CASSLGGQINIQYF,TGTGCCAGCAGCTTGGGCGGACAGATTAACATTCAGTACTTC
TRBV18,NA,TRBJ2-2,NA,CASSPRGQAPNTGELFF,TGTGCCAGCTCACCACGGGGGCAGGCACCGAACACCGGGGAGCTGTTTTTT
TRBV6-1,NA,TRBJ1-1,NA,CASSDWTENTEAFF,TGTGCCAGCAGTGACTGGACAGAGAACACTGAAGCTTTCTTT
TRBV9,NA,TRBJ1-1,NA,CASSPATEEAFF,TGTGCCAGCAGCCCCGCAACGGAGGAAGCTTTCTTT
TRBV6-5,TRBD2,TRBJ2-3,once,CASCPSGSGDTQYF,TGTGCCAGCTGCCCTAGCGGGAGCGGAGATACGCAGTATTTT
TRBV9,NA,TRBJ1-2,NA,CASSVSGLDYGYTF,TGTGCCAGCAGCGTCTCCGGACTTGACTATGGCTACACCTTC
TRBV14,NA,TRBJ2-2,NA,CASSQVWPGELFF,TGTGCCAGCAGCCAAGTGTGGCCCGGGGAGCTGTTTTTT
TRBV6-6,NA,TRBJ2-7,NA,CATSNYEQYF,TGTGCCACCTCTAACTACGAGCAGTACTTC
TRBV28,NA,TRBJ1-5,NA,CASSSRWSQPQHF,TGTGCCAGCAGTTCCCGTTGGAGTCAGCCCCAGCATTTT
TRBV18,NA,TRBJ1-3,NA,CPGGPFGLSGNTIYF,TGTCCTGGAGGGCCCTTCGGACTCTCTGGAAACACCATATATTTT
TRBV4-2,NA,TRBJ1-1,once,CASKVSGGTEAFF,TGTGCCAGCAAAGTATCGGGGGGCACTGAAGCTTTCTTT
TRBV7-2,TRBD1,TRBJ1-1,few,CASSYPGTGGRGTEAFF,TGTGCCAGCAGCTATCCCGGGACAGGGGGCCGGGGCACTGAAGCTTTCTTT
TRBV7-8,NA,TRBJ2-1,NA,CASRTGNEQFF,TGTGCCAGCAGGACTGGTAATGAGCAGTTCTTC
TRBV6-6,NA,TRBJ1-6,NA,CASSPQSQQNSPLHF,TGTGCCAGCAGTCCCCAGTCCCAACAAAATTCACCCCTCCACTTT
TRBV2,NA,TRBJ2-1,NA,CASRLLSSYNEQFF,TGTGCCAGCAGGTTATTGAGCTCCTACAATGAGCAGTTCTTC
TRBV13,TRBD1,TRBJ1-2,NA,CASSLRGQDNYGYTF,TGTGCCAGCAGCCTAAGGGGACAGGATAACTATGGCTACACCTTC
TRBV5-1,TRBD1,TRBJ1-3,NA,CASSLQGAAGNTIYF,TGCGCCAGCAGCTTGCAGGGGGCGGCTGGAAACACCATATATTTT
TRBV28,NA,TRBJ1-1,NA,CASSLHRVRTEAFF,TGTGCCAGCAGTTTGCACAGGGTGCGCACTGAAGCTTTCTTT
TRBV6-5,NA,TRBJ1-5,NA,CASSQGGGGNQPQHF,TGTGCCAGCAGCCAGGGAGGTGGGGGCAATCAGCCCCAGCATTTT
TRBV19,NA,TRBJ2-7,NA,CASSIGAGTYEQYF,TGTGCCAGTAGTATAGGGGCAGGAACCTACGAGCAGTACTTC